This paragraph covers one T cell receptor beta chain sequence. Its specificity is not known. The data stem from a study of cytomegalovirus exposure and HLA in healthy donors. General study findings and limits: In a later analysis, HLA-associated beta chains showed higher expansion and lower generation probabilities than comparable chains.

The PCR ran on 60 Vbeta and 13 Jbeta primers. Clones were sequenced by immunoSEQ multiplex PCR, and TCRdb holds only the in-frame ones, with some missing. This table holds about 99,000 clones, 79% found once. The CDR3 extends over 13 amino acids. V was pared by 3 bases and J by 5 bases, with 2 bases of the junction left unmatched. In germline, CDR1 is LNHDA, CDR2 SQIVND (reference sequence). The receptor was isolated from a man between 45 and 60 years old in good health and CMV-seropositive. J is TRBJ1-1 and V is TRBV19, with 8 bases fitting TRBD1. The sequencing sample was made of PBMCs. As DNA, the CDR3 is TGTGCCAGTAGTATGACAGGGGAGACTGAAGCTTTCTTT. It yields the protein CASSMTGETEAFF.